Sequencing of this TCR delta chain was carried out in a study of human gamma delta and Vdelta1 T cells. Study observations and caveats: Acute myeloid leukemia was reportedly broadly targeted by polyclonal Delta One T cells.

Points on this clone: Its antigen remains unknown.

This CDR3 comprises 23 residues. J was trimmed by 0 bases and V by 5 bases; bases with no gene match: 29. Germline CDR1 is TSWWSYY and CDR2 is QGS. TCRdb re-called the PCR reads with CATT. The table shows some 14,000 delta-chain clones, with roughly 45% occurring only once. This chain links TRDV1 with TRDJ1; 8 positions agree with TRDD3. Sequencing input: Vdelta1 gamma-delta T cells from blood grown in culture (DOT cells). This receptor was taken from a human donor in good health. CDR3 amino acids: CALGLYRGPMVDGGFPYTDKLIF. In DNA, the CDR3 is TGTGCTCTTGGGCTCTACCGCGGACCCATGGTGGATGGGGGATTCCCGTACACCGATAAACTCATCTTT.